The clone carrying this T cell receptor beta chain was seen only once. The antigen remains unidentified. Repertoires were generated with immunoSEQ multiplex PCR, while TCRdb's copy carries only in-frame clones and drops some. Of 60,000 to 70,000 clones listed, over 80% are singletons. The data were obtained in a study of radiotherapy plus CTLA-4 blockade in lung cancer. General study findings and limits: Interferon-beta and early blood T cell clone dynamics reportedly predicted response best. Clones of tumor-derived TCRs expanded in blood after radiotherapy plus ipilimumab.

Germline V gene lookup returns CDR1 LNHDA and CDR2 SQIVND (reference sequence). Trimming shortened V by 7 bases and J by 8 bases, and 24 bases separated the two germline ends. The CDR3 runs to 16 residues. Focal radiation with ipilimumab CTLA-4 blockade was given to patients with chemo-refractory metastatic non-small-cell lung cancer. This specimen was peripheral blood, taken from a patient treated with radiotherapy plus ipilimumab. The TCR comes from a human donor with non-small cell lung cancer who had a partial response to radiotherapy plus ipilimumab. The genes are TRBV19 and TRBJ2-1, with D perhaps matching TRBD2 (5 bases). For the CDR3, the DNA is TGTGCCAGTACCCCAGGAGGCAGGAGGCCTTGGGATGAGCAGTTCTTC. It specifies CASTPGGRRPWDEQFF.